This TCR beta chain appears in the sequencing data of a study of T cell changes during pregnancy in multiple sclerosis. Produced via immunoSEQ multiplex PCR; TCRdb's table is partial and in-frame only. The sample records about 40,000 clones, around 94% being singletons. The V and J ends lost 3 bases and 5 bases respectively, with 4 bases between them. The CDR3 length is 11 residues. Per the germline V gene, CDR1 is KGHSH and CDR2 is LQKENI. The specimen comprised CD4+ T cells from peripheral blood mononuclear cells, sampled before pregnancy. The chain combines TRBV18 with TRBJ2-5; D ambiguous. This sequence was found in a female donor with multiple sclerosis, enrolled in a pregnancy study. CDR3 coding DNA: TGTGCCAGCTCACCCGGGGAGACCCAGTACTTC. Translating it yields CASSPGETQYF.